This is a list of T cell receptor beta chains from one sample in a study of blood T cells in healthy people across ages. TCRdb passed the 5' RACE reads through MiXCR, listing each CDR3 protein once. Here the sample spans fewer than 600,000 distinct CDR3 sequences, roughly a quarter being singletons. These records were also assigned to another study, of T cells of mothers and their children.

What was sequenced was blood. Receptor source: a boy aged 2 to 10 in good health. Both conserved end residues are part of each CDR3.

j_call v_call cdr3_aa
TRBJ2-3 TRBV7-2 CASSFTISGRVGADTQYF
TRBJ1-1 TRBV10-3 CAIKEGTVNTEAFF
TRBJ2-7 TRBV10-1 CASSDQRSSYEQYF
TRBJ2-7 TRBV18 CASSPLTSGRRSSYEQYF
TRBJ2-4 TRBV7-2 CASTQPTVNIQYF
TRBJ1-1 TRBV6-5 CASNPGRANTEAFF
TRBJ2-3 TRBV5-1 CASMAGRTDTQYF
TRBJ1-4 TRBV3-1 CASSQEGTGSREKLFF
TRBJ2-3 TRBV25-1 CASSEAGGDGLAQYF
TRBJ2-7 TRBV20-1 CSARASGRDEQYF
TRBJ1-1 TRBV10-3 CAISGSPGTGVTEAFF
TRBJ2-3 TRBV20-1 CSARVSSLYNTQYF
TRBJ2-5 TRBV20-1 CSAREWGPQETQYF
TRBJ2-1 TRBV4-1 CASSLQGGPYNEQFF
TRBJ2-7 TRBV6-5 CASSYGNEYEQYF
TRBJ1-4 TRBV7-9 CASSLGAGTSEKLFF
TRBJ2-1 TRBV6-4 CASSDSGAGEYNEQFF
TRBJ1-2 TRBV12-3/TRBV12-4 CASSFPETRTSF
TRBJ2-3 TRBV12-3/TRBV12-4 CASSFLVGSDVQYF
TRBJ2-5 TRBV7-9 CASSQPRGRETQYF
TRBJ2-1 TRBV11-2 CASSLKGLHNEQFF
TRBJ1-5 TRBV12-3/TRBV12-4 CASSFSGADQPQHF
TRBJ2-5 TRBV12-3/TRBV12-4 CASTPPSGGEETQYF
TRBJ2-7 TRBV4-2 CASSQDHRQSVEQYF
TRBJ2-5 TRBV7-2 CASSLMQDQETQYF
TRBJ2-1 TRBV20-1 CSAASGPWGYNEQFF
TRBJ2-7 TRBV7-9 CASSWTSAYEQYF
TRBJ2-1 TRBV15 CATRRTGGNEQFF
TRBJ1-3 TRBV7-2 CASSLGPGGTIYF
TRBJ1-2 TRBV7-6 CASSSSLGRWDGYTF
TRBJ2-2 TRBV11-2 CASSLPPGELFF
TRBJ2-5 TRBV7-6 CASSLESSVRTQYF
TRBJ2-1 TRBV20-1 CSASGSYGGSSNEQFF
- TRBV2 CASREWTGGITSEQFF
TRBJ2-7 TRBV14 CASSPDGRGSFVYEQYF
TRBJ2-2 TRBV7-3 CASSLMLNTGELFF
- TRBV20-1 CSARGAIKYNEQFF
TRBJ1-5 TRBV6-6 CASRDPGINHQPQHF
TRBJ1-2 TRBV6-5 CASGRAGFYGYTF
- TRBV11-2 CASSLVVGGLLTYEQYF
TRBJ1-1 TRBV5-5 CASSAGPSVGQGVGTEAFF
TRBJ2-1 TRBV7-6 CASSLVPSGVHSYNEQFF
TRBJ2-5 TRBV2 CASRDRALETQYF
TRBJ1-1 TRBV30 CAWSLAYTRGFTEAFF
TRBJ1-6 TRBV5-4 CASSRGDRENSPLHF
TRBJ2-1 TRBV29-1 CSVEGSSGAHNEQFF
TRBJ2-7 TRBV3-1 CASSPGQGEYF
TRBJ1-2 TRBV7-2 CASSLALGGDGYTF
TRBJ2-3 TRBV4-3 CASSQPWTPSTDTQYF
TRBJ1-1 TRBV11-3 CASSLSTGSAEAFF
- TRBV12-3/TRBV12-4 CASSLDRLSEQYF
TRBJ2-1 TRBV7-2 CASSLVTGRENEQFF